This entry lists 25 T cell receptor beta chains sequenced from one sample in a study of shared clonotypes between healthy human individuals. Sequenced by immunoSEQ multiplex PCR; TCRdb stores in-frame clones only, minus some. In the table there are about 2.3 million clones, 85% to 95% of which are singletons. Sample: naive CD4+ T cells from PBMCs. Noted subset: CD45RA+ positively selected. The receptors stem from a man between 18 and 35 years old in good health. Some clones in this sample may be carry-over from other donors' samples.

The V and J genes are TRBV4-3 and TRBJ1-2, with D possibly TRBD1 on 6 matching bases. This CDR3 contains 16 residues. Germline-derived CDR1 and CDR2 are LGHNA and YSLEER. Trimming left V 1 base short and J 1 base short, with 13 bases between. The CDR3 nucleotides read TGCGCCAGCAGCCAAGGGGGGCAGCAAGATAACTATGGCTACACCTTC. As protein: CASSQGGQQDNYGYTF.

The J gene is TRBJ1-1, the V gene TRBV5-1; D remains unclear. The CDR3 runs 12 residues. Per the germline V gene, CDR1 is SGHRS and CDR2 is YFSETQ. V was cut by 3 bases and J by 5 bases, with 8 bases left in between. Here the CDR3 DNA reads TGCGCCAGCAGCTGGATGGGAACTGAAGCTTTCTTT. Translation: CASSWMGTEAFF.

CDR3 sequence reads: CASSLNRDYNYNEQFF. The DNA of the CDR3 is TGTGCCAGCAGCTTAAACCGGGACTACAACTACAATGAGCAGTTCTTC. The V gene is TRBV7-3, the J gene TRBJ2-1, with 7 bases aligning to TRBD2. V gave up 1 base and J gave up 3 bases; unmatched junction bases: 6. CDR1 is SGHTA, CDR2 FQGTGA, per germline. This CDR3 has 16 amino acids.

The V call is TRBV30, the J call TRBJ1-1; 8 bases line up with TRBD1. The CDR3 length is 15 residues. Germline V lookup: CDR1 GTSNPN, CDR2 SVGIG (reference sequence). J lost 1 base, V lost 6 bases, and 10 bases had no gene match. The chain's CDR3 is CACRTGTGPNTEAFF. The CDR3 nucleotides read TGTGCCTGTCGTACCGGGACAGGCCCGAACACTGAAGCTTTCTTT.

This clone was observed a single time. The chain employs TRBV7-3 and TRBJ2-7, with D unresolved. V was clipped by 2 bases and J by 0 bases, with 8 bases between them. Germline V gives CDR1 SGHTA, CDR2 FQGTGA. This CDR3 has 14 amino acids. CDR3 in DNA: TGTGCCAGCAGCTTATCAGCCGGCTCCTACGAGCAGTACTTC. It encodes CASSLSAGSYEQYF.

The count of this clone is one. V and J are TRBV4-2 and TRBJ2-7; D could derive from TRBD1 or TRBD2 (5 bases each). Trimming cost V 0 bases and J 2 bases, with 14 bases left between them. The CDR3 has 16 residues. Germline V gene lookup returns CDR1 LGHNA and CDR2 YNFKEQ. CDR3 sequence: CASSQDQGENPYEQYF. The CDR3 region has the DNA TGTGCCAGCAGCCAAGATCAGGGAGAAAACCCCTACGAGCAGTACTTC.

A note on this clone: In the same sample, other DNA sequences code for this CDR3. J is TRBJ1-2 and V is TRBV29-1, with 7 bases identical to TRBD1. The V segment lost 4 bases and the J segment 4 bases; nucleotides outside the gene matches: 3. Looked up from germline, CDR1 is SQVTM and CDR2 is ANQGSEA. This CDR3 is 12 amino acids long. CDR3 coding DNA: TGCAGCGTTGGGGGGGACAGCTATGGCTACACCTTC. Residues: CSVGGDSYGYTF.

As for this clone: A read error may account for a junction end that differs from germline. The CDR3 sequence: CASSYGTGPPNF. The DNA of the CDR3 is TGTGCCAGCAGTTACGGGACCGGACCCCCCAATTTC. The chain couples TRBV6-5 to TRBJ2-7, with D perhaps assigned TRBD1 or TRBD2 (5 bases each). The CDR3 sequence is 12 residues long. CDR1 MNHEY and CDR2 SVGAGI come from the germline V gene.

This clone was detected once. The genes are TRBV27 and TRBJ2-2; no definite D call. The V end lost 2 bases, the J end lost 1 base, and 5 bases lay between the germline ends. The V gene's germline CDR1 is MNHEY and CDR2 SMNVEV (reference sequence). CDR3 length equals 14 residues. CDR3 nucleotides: TGTGCCAGCAGTTTAACCAGGAACACCGGGGAGCTGTTTTTT. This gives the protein CASSLTRNTGELFF.

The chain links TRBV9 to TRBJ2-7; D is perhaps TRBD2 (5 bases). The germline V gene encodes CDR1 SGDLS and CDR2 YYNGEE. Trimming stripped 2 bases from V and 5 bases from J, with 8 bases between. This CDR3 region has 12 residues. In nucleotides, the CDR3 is TGTGCCAGCAGCGTTCTCGGGGACGAGCAGTACTTC. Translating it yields CASSVLGDEQYF.

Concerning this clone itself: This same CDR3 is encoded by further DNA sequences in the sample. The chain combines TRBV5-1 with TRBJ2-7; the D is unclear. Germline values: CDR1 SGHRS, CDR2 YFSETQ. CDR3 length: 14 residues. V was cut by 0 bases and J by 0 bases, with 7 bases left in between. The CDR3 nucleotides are TGCGCCAGCAGCTTGGCTACGAGCTCCTACGAGCAGTACTTC. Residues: CASSLATSSYEQYF.

The CDR3, as DNA: TGTGCCAGCAGCTGGGGGACTAGCGGGAGGGCCCCCGATACGCAGTATTTT. Translated: CASSWGTSGRAPDTQYF. V gene TRBV5-4 combines with J gene TRBJ2-3, with 16 bases fitting TRBD2. Germline assignment: CDR1 SGHNT and CDR2 YYREEE (reference sequence). After removal of 3 bases from V and 6 bases from J, the junction contained 7 bases not matched to a gene. This CDR3 comprises 17 residues.

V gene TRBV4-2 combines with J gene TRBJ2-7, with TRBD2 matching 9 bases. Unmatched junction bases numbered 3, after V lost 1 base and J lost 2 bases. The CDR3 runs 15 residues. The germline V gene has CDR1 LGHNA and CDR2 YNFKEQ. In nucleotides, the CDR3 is TGTGCCAGCAGCCAAGGGACTAGCGTTGCCTACGAGCAGTACTTC. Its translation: CASSQGTSVAYEQYF.

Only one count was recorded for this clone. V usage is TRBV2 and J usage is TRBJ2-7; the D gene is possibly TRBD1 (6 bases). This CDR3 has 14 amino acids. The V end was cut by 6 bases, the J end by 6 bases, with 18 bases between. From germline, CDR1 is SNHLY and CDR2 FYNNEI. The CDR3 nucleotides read TGTGCCAGCAGACCACCACTCCTACAGGGCGAGCAGTACTTC. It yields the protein CASRPPLLQGEQYF.

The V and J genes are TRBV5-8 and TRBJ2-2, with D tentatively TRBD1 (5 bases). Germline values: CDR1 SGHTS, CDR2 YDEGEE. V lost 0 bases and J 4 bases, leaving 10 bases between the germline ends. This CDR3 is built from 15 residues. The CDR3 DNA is TGTGCCAGCAGCTTGGTCTTTGGGGCCACCGGGGAGCTGTTTTTT. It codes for CASSLVFGATGELFF. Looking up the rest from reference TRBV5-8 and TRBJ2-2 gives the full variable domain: EAGVTQSPTHLIKTRGQQATLRCSPISGHTSVYWYQQALGLGLQFLLWYDEGEERNRGNFPPRFSGRQFPNYSSELNVNALELEDSALYLCASSLVFGATGELFFGEGSRLTVL.

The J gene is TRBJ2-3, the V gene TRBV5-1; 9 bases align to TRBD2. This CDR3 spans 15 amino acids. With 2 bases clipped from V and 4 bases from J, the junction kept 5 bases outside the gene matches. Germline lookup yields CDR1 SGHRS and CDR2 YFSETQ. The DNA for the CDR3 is TGCGCCAGCAGCTTAGGCGGGAGGGCCGCAGATACGCAGTATTTT. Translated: CASSLGGRAADTQYF.

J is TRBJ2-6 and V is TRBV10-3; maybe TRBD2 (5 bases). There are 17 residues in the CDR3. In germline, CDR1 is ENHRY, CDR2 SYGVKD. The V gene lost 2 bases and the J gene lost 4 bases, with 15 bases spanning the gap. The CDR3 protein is CAISEPIGESGANVLTF. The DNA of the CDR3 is TGTGCCATCAGTGAGCCGATCGGGGAGTCCGGGGCCAACGTCCTGACTTTC.

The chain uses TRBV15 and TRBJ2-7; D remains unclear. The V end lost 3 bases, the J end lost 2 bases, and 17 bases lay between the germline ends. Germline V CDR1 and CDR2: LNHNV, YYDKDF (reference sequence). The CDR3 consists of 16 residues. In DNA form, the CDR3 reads TGTGCCACCAGCAGCTCGGTGGGATATGGAACCTACGAGCAGTACTTC. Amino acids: CATSSSVGYGTYEQYF.

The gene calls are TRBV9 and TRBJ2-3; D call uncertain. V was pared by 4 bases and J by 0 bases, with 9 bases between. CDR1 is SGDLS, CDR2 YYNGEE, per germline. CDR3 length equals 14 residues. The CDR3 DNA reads TGTGCCAGCAGCCAATCCCATAGCACAGATACGCAGTATTTT. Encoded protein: CASSQSHSTDTQYF.

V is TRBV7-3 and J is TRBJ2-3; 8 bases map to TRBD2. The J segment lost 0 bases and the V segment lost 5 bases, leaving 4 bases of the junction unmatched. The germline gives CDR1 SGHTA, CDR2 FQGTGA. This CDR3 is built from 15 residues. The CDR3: CASSRIAGSTDTQYF. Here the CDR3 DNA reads TGTGCCAGCAGCCGGATAGCGGGAAGCACAGATACGCAGTATTTT. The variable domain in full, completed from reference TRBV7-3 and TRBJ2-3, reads GAGVSQTPSNKVTEKGKYVELRCDPISGHTALYWYRQSLGQGPEFLIYFQGTGAADDSGLPNDRFFAVRPEGSVSTLKIQRTERGDSAVYLCASSRIAGSTDTQYFGPGTRLTVL.

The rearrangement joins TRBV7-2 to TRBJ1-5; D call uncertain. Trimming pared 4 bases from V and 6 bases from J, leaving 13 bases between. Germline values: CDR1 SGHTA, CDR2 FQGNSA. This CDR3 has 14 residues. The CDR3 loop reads CASSSSGHSQPQHF. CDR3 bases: TGTGCCAGCAGCTCCAGCGGCCATAGTCAGCCCCAGCATTTT.

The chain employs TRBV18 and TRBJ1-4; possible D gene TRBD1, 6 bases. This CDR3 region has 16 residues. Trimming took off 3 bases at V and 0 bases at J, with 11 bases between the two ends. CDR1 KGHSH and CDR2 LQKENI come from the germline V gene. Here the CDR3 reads CASSPRDTATNEKLFF. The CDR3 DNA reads TGTGCCAGCTCACCTCGGGACACAGCAACTAATGAAAAACTGTTTTTT.

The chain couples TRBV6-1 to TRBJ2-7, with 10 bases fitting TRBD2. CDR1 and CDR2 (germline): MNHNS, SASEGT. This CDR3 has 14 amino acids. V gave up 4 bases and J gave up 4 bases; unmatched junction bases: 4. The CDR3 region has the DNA TGTGCCAGCAGTGTTCTAGCGGGAGTTTACGAGCAGTACTTC. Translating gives CASSVLAGVYEQYF.

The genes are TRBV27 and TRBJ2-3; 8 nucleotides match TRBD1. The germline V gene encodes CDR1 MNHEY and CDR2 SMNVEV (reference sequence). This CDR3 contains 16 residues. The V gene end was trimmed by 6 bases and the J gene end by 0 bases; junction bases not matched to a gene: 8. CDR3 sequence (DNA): TGTGCCAGCAGCAACAGGGGGGCCGGAAGCACAGATACGCAGTATTTT. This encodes CASSNRGAGSTDTQYF.

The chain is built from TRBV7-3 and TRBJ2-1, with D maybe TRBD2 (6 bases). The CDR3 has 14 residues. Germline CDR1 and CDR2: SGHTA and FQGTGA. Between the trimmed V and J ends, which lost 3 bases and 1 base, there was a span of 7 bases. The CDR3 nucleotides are TGTGCCAGCAGCTTTCTAGCGTCCTACAATGAGCAGTTCTTC. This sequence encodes CASSFLASYNEQFF.